The 26 T cell receptor beta chains given below trace back to one sample, sequenced in a study of cytomegalovirus exposure and HLA in healthy donors. PCR primers comprised 60 Vbeta and 13 Jbeta primers. Sequenced by immunoSEQ multiplex PCR; TCRdb stores in-frame clones only, minus some. This table holds about 150,000 clones, roughly 75% found once. Sample: PBMCs. The receptors come from a woman aged 45-59 years in good health and CMV-seropositive.

The rearrangement joins TRBV4-2 to TRBJ1-1, with a possible D match to TRBD1 (6 bases). Per the germline V gene, CDR1 is LGHNA and CDR2 is YNFKEQ. V dropped 1 base and J dropped 10 bases, with 22 bases sitting between them. CDR3 size: 16 residues. This CDR3 reads CASSQAPRGGARVAFF. The CDR3 DNA follows: TGTGCCAGCAGCCAAGCTCCGAGGGGGGGGGCGCGGGTAGCTTTCTTT.

The V gene is TRBV9, the J gene TRBJ2-3, with 10 bases identical to TRBD2. The length of the CDR3 is 14 residues. V dropped 4 bases and J dropped 3; count of bases not matched to a gene: 2. The germline V gene has CDR1 SGDLS and CDR2 YYNGEE. CDR3 nucleotides: TGTGCCAGCAGCACTAGCGGGACTACAGATACGCAGTATTTT. Translated: CASSTSGTTDTQYF.

This clone was seen a single time. The rearrangement links TRBV28 to TRBJ1-5; the D gene is possibly TRBD1 (5 bases). There are 13 residues in the CDR3. V lost 8 bases to trimming and J lost 0 bases, with 8 bases between them. The germline gives CDR1 MDHEN, CDR2 SYDVKM. The DNA of the CDR3 is TGTGCCAGCGAGACAGATAGCAATCAGCCCCAGCATTTT. Translated: CASETDSNQPQHF.

The rearrangement joins TRBV6-6 to TRBJ2-2; D gene ambiguous. This CDR3 spans 12 amino acids. V was pared by 5 bases and J by 8 bases, with 9 bases between. The germline V gene has CDR1 MNHNY and CDR2 SVGAGI (reference sequence). CDR3 DNA: TGTGCCAGCAGTCCAAAACAGGGGGAGCTGTTTTTT. Amino acid sequence: CASSPKQGELFF.

J is TRBJ1-2 and V is TRBV5-4; TRBD1 matches 10 bases. The CDR3 has 14 amino acids. Germline V gene sequence: CDR1 SGHNT, CDR2 YYREEE (reference sequence). V lost 7 bases and J lost 7; bases outside the gene matches: 10. The CDR3 reads CASGIDRGLGGYTF. The CDR3 bases are TGTGCCAGCGGGATCGACAGGGGGCTGGGTGGCTACACCTTC.

J is TRBJ2-7 and V is TRBV27; no clear D gene. Germline V lookup: CDR1 MNHEY, CDR2 SMNVEV (reference sequence). Trimming took 5 bases from V and 2 from J, leaving 13 bases between them. The CDR3 is 14 residues long. Here the CDR3 reads CASSLRLKTYEQYF. The CDR3 coding sequence is TGTGCCAGCAGTCTTCGACTCAAGACCTACGAGCAGTACTTC.

The gene calls are TRBV15 and TRBJ2-7, with D perhaps matching TRBD2 (6 bases). Germline CDR1 and CDR2: LNHNV and YYDKDF (reference sequence). The CDR3 has 14 residues. With 5 bases removed from V and 5 bases from J, the gap between germline ends came to 16 bases. The CDR3 region is CATSALRGGNEQYF. The CDR3 coding sequence is TGTGCCACCAGCGCCTTGAGGGGAGGCAACGAGCAGTACTTC.

This rearrangement joins TRBV30 to TRBJ2-5; TRBD2 matches at 12 bases. Germline V gene lookup returns CDR1 GTSNPN and CDR2 SVGIG (reference sequence). The CDR3 contains 15 residues. Unmatched junction bases numbered 9, after V lost 5 bases and J lost 5 bases. DNA of the CDR3: TGTGCCTGGGGGGGAGGACTAGCGGGATGGGAGACCCAGTACTTC. Protein product: CAWGGGLAGWETQYF.

This clone occurred a few times. The sample contains more than one DNA sequence encoding this CDR3. The chain carries TRBV6-4 and TRBJ2-1; tentatively, D is TRBD2 (6 bases). V shed 0 bases and J shed 0 bases, with 6 bases lying between them. The CDR3 is 15 residues long. The germline CDR1 and CDR2 sequences are MRHNA and SNTAGT. The CDR3 DNA reads TGTGCCAGCAGTGACTCTAGCGGCTCCTACAATGAGCAGTTCTTC. It yields the protein CASSDSSGSYNEQFF.

The chain is built from TRBV11-1 and TRBJ2-5; the D gene is possibly TRBD2 (6 bases). Trimming cost V 1 base and J 5 bases, with 14 bases left between them. Germline CDR1 reads SGHAT; CDR2 reads FQDESV (reference sequence). The CDR3 has 15 amino acids. CDR3 residues: CASSLDLALTETQYF. DNA for the CDR3: TGTGCCAGCAGCTTAGATCTAGCGCTGACGGAGACCCAGTACTTC.

The gene calls are TRBV4-3 and TRBJ1-4, with D maybe TRBD1 (6 bases). Trimming left V 4 bases short and J 6 bases short, with 15 bases between. This CDR3 has 15 amino acids. In germline, CDR1 is LGHNA, CDR2 YSLEER. The CDR3 DNA sequence: TGCGCCAGCAGCCCCTACAGGGATATAGATGAAAAACTGTTTTTT. Its translation: CASSPYRDIDEKLFF.

The J gene is TRBJ2-3, the V gene TRBV19, with 8 bases matching TRBD2. Germline CDR1 is LNHDA and CDR2 is SQIVND (reference sequence). The CDR3 totals 15 residues. V dropped 5 bases and J dropped 5; count of bases not matched to a gene: 9. The CDR3 nucleotides are TGTGCCAGTAGTCCCATAGCGGGGATTATAGATACGCAGTATTTT. This codes for CASSPIAGIIDTQYF.

The gene calls are TRBV5-4 and TRBJ2-2, with 9 nucleotides matching TRBD2. Germline CDR1 is SGHNT and CDR2 is YYREEE (reference sequence). After removal of 0 bases from V and 6 bases from J, the junction contained 9 bases not matched to a gene. The CDR3 has 17 residues. The CDR3 is CASSLGLAGFRPGELFF. The CDR3 DNA reads TGTGCCAGCAGCTTGGGGCTAGCGGGGTTCCGGCCCGGGGAGCTGTTTTTT. Variable domain in full (rest from reference TRBV5-4 and TRBJ2-2): ETGVTQSPTHLIKTRGQQVTLRCSSQSGHNTVSWYQQALGQGPQFIFQYYREEENGRGNFPPRFSGLQFPNYSSELNVNALELDDSALYLCASSLGLAGFRPGELFFGEGSRLTVL.

V is TRBV19 and J is TRBJ1-5; unclear D gene. The CDR3 loop spans 17 amino acids. Trimming cost V 5 bases and J 5 bases, with 22 bases left between them. Germline V lookup: CDR1 LNHDA, CDR2 SQIVND (reference sequence). The CDR3 loop is CASSRRPRGGVDQPQHF. The CDR3 DNA reads as TGTGCCAGTAGTCGACGGCCCCGGGGAGGTGTTGATCAGCCCCAGCATTTT. The variable domain in full, completed from reference TRBV19 and TRBJ1-5, reads DGGITQSPKYLFRKEGQNVTLSCEQNLNHDAMYWYRQDPGQGLRLIYYSQIVNDFQKGDIAEGYSVSREKKESFPLTVTSAQKNPTAFYLCASSRRPRGGVDQPQHFGDGTRLSIL.

V is TRBV4-2 and J is TRBJ2-7, with 7 positions matching TRBD1. Trimming cost V 0 bases and J 0 bases; bases outside gene matches: 5. Germline CDR1 LGHNA, CDR2 YNFKEQ. This CDR3 has 16 amino acids. The CDR3 nucleotides are TGTGCCAGCAGCCAAGATGCGGCAGGGGGCTCCTACGAGCAGTACTTC. It encodes CASSQDAAGGSYEQYF.

This clone was detected a few times. The V call is TRBV5-6, the J call TRBJ1-1; 10 nucleotides line up with TRBD1. The CDR3 extends over 16 amino acids. V lost 3 bases and J lost 6; bases outside the gene matches: 11. Per the germline V gene, CDR1 is SGHDT and CDR2 is YYEEEE. Here the CDR3 DNA reads TGTGCCAGCAGCTCGACAGGGGGCGCCGGAGGCGCTGAAGCTTTCTTT. Translated: CASSSTGGAGGAEAFF.

A note on this clone: The junction departs from germline at one end; a sequencing error may be responsible. The chain couples TRBV7-9 to TRBJ2-7; 8 bases are a match to TRBD2. CDR3 size: 16 residues. Germline V gives CDR1 SEHNR, CDR2 FQNEAQ (reference sequence). Here the CDR3 DNA reads TGTTCCAGCAGCTTAGGCCGGGGGGGTCGCTCCTACGAGCAGTACTTC. Its protein is CSSSLGRGGRSYEQYF.

The chain couples TRBV10-3 to TRBJ2-7; D is possibly TRBD1 (6 bases). The germline V gene has CDR1 ENHRY and CDR2 SYGVKD. There are 16 residues in the CDR3. Trimming left V 0 bases short and J 2 bases short, with 14 bases between. CDR3 in amino acids: CAISESSQGNPYEQYF. DNA of the CDR3: TGTGCCATCAGTGAGTCGAGTCAGGGGAACCCCTACGAGCAGTACTTC.

This clone showed up just a few times. The rearrangement uses TRBV5-5 and TRBJ2-4; D unclear. V was cut by 0 bases and J by 8 bases, with 9 bases left in between. The CDR3 length is 13 residues. Germline loops: CDR1 SGHKS, CDR2 YYEKEE (reference sequence). The CDR3 here is CASSLGLLDIQYF. In DNA form, the CDR3 reads TGTGCCAGCAGCTTGGGACTTTTAGACATTCAGTACTTC. Filled out from reference TRBV5-5 and TRBJ2-4, the complete variable domain reads DAGVTQSPTHLIKTRGQQVTLRCSPISGHKSVSWYQQVLGQGPQFIFQYYEKEERGRGNFPDRFSARQFPNYSSELNVNALLLGDSALYLCASSLGLLDIQYFGAGTRLSVL.

This clone was seen a few times. The V and J genes are TRBV15 and TRBJ1-1; D is ambiguous. V was pared by 0 bases and J by 4 bases, with 9 bases between. The CDR3 has 14 amino acids. CDR1 is LNHNV and CDR2 is YYDKDF in the germline V gene (reference sequence). CDR3 nucleotide sequence: TGTGCCACCAGCAGAGATCTGAGAGCCACTGAAGCTTTCTTT. Its protein product is CATSRDLRATEAFF.

The chain employs TRBV10-3 and TRBJ2-5; 8 bases line up with TRBD1. The CDR3 totals 14 residues. The V gene end was trimmed by 8 bases and the J gene end by 3 bases; junction bases not matched to a gene: 8. The germline V gene has CDR1 ENHRY and CDR2 SYGVKD. CDR3 protein: CAISFSDREETQYF. The CDR3, as DNA: TGTGCCATCTCCTTTTCGGACAGGGAAGAGACCCAGTACTTC.

The gene calls are TRBV19 and TRBJ1-6; possible D gene TRBD1, 6 bases. The CDR3 extends over 17 amino acids. Germline CDR1 and CDR2: LNHDA and SQIVND (reference sequence). Trimming pared 5 bases from V and 4 bases from J, leaving 18 bases between. The DNA of the CDR3 is TGTGCCAGTAGTGCCACAGGGAATGTAGGGTATAATTCACCCCTCCACTTT. Amino acid sequence: CASSATGNVGYNSPLHF.

This clone has just a few counts. V is TRBV19 and J is TRBJ1-5; TRBD1 matches 7 bases. V shed 10 bases, J shed 7 bases, and the junction held 7 bases outside the gene matches. The CDR3 has 12 amino acids. The germline V gene has CDR1 LNHDA and CDR2 SQIVND (reference sequence). The CDR3 coding sequence is TGTGCCACCAGACAGGGCTGGCAGCCCCAGCATTTT. Its protein is CATRQGWQPQHF.

The V gene is TRBV5-1, the J gene TRBJ2-3; a possible D gene is TRBD2 (5 bases). CDR1 is SGHRS and CDR2 is YFSETQ in the germline V gene. The CDR3 extends over 16 amino acids. The germline V and J ends were trimmed by 0 bases and 0 bases, with 11 bases remaining between them. This CDR3 reads CASSLAFGGSTDTQYF. The CDR3 DNA reads TGCGCCAGCAGCTTGGCGTTTGGCGGGAGCACAGATACGCAGTATTTT.

The genes are TRBV9 and TRBJ1-1; 9 nucleotides match TRBD1. The V gene end was trimmed by 4 bases and the J gene end by 3 bases; junction bases not matched to a gene: 10. This CDR3 is 16 amino acids long. The germline CDR1 and CDR2 sequences are SGDLS and YYNGEE. The CDR3 nucleotides are TGTGCCAGCAGCTCTCAGGGACAGGGTTTATACACTGAAGCTTTCTTT. The encoded protein is CASSSQGQGLYTEAFF.

This rearrangement joins TRBV9 to TRBJ2-1, with a tentative D call TRBD1 (5 bases). The CDR3 is 12 residues long. Looked up from germline, CDR1 is SGDLS and CDR2 is YYNGEE. Trimming cost V 0 bases and J 8 bases, with 6 bases left between them. In DNA form, the CDR3 reads TGTGCCAGCAGCGTAGGCAGGGATGAGCAGTTCTTC. Protein sequence: CASSVGRDEQFF. Supplemented by reference TRBV9 and TRBJ2-1, the full variable domain reads DSGVTQTPKHLITATGQRVTLRCSPRSGDLSVYWYQQSLDQGLQFLIQYYNGEERAKGNILERFSAQQFPDLHSELNLSSLELGDSALYFCASSVGRDEQFFGPGTRLTVL.